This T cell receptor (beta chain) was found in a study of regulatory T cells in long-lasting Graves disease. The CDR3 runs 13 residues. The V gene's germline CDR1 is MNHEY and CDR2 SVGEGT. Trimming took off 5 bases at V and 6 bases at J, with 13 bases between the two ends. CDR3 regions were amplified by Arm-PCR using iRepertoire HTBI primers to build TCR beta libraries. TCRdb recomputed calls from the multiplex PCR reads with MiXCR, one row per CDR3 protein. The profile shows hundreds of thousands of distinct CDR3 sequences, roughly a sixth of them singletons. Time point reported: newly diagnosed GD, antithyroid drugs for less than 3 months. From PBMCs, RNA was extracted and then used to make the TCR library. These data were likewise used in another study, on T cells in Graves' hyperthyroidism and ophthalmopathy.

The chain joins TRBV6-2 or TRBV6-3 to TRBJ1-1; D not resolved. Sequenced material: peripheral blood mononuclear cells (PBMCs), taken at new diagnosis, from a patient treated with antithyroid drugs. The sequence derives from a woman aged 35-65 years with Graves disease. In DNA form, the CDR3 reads TGTGCCAGCAGTAAGACCCCAATACCTGAAGCTTTCTTT. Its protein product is CASSKTPIPEAFF.